One sample yielded the 25 T cell receptor beta chains listed below, sequenced in a study of shared clonotypes between healthy human individuals. Method: immunoSEQ multiplex PCR; TCRdb's copy keeps in-frame clones and lacks some. The table shows 2 million to 2.5 million clones, with over 85% occurring only once. The material sequenced was naive CD4+ T cells sorted from blood. The subset here: CD45RA+ positively selected. The receptors were gathered from a young man in good health.

V and J are TRBV15 and TRBJ1-5, with D hard to call. V was cut by 9 bases and J by 2 bases, with 14 bases left in between. This CDR3 is built from 14 residues. Germline CDR1 reads LNHNV; CDR2 reads YYDKDF (reference sequence). Written as DNA, the CDR3 is TGTGCCACACAACGGGGTCGAGGCAATCAGCCCCAGCATTTT. Translating gives CATQRGRGNQPQHF.

The rearrangement uses TRBV6-5 and TRBJ1-6; TRBD1 matches 7 bases. The CDR3 is 15 amino acids. The ends lost 5 bases at V and 7 bases at J; junction bases unmatched: 8. Germline V gene lookup returns CDR1 MNHEY and CDR2 SVGAGI. The CDR3 nucleotides are TGTGCCAGCAGTCAACAGGGGAATAGCAATTCACCCCTCCACTTT. Translation: CASSQQGNSNSPLHF.

The rearrangement links TRBV18 to TRBJ2-7; D is unresolved. The V gene lost 6 bases and the J gene lost 0 bases, with 24 bases spanning the gap. Per germline, CDR1 KGHSH and CDR2 LQKENI. CDR3 length equals 18 residues. The CDR3 nucleotides are TGTGCCAGCTCCCGCGCCCCTTTCGTAAAGCCAGACTCCTACGAGCAGTACTTC. This sequence encodes CASSRAPFVKPDSYEQYF. The entire variable domain, with the rest obtained from reference TRBV18 and TRBJ2-7, is as follows: NAGVMQNPRHLVRRRGQEARLRCSPMKGHSHVYWYRQLPEEGLKFMVYLQKENIIDESGMPKERFSAEFPKEGPSILRIQQVVRGDSAAYFCASSRAPFVKPDSYEQYFGPGTRLTVT.

The gene calls are TRBV11-1 and TRBJ1-6, with 8 bases fitting TRBD1. Germline lookup yields CDR1 SGHAT and CDR2 FQDESV (reference sequence). CDR3 length: 17 amino acids. V gave up 5 bases and J gave up 0 bases; unmatched junction bases: 6. The CDR3 spells CASSPGTGFSYNSPLHF. The CDR3 bases are TGTGCCAGCAGCCCCGGGACAGGTTTCTCCTATAATTCACCCCTCCACTTT.

The V and J genes are TRBV5-8 and TRBJ1-4; weak D call: TRBD1 (5 bases). The germline V and J ends were trimmed by 0 bases and 0 bases, with 9 bases remaining between them. The CDR3 is 16 amino acids. Germline V gene lookup returns CDR1 SGHTS and CDR2 YDEGEE. CDR3 loop: CASSLGDLATNEKLFF. CDR3 nucleotide sequence: TGTGCCAGCAGCTTGGGGGACTTGGCAACTAATGAAAAACTGTTTTTT.

This clone came up once. The J gene is TRBJ2-7, the V gene TRBV28; TRBD2 might be the D (7 bases). This CDR3 contains 15 residues. Germline CDR1 and CDR2: MDHEN and SYDVKM. Deletions cut 2 bases from V and 6 bases from J, with 17 bases between. CDR3 amino acids: CASSLGGAQGAEQYF. The CDR3, as DNA: TGTGCCAGCAGTTTAGGGGGGGCTCAAGGTGCCGAGCAGTACTTC.

The chain uses TRBV5-3 and TRBJ2-1, with D perhaps matching TRBD2 (6 bases). TRBV5-3 counts as an open reading frame of uncertain function. This CDR3 is 13 amino acids long. Trimming removed 3 bases from V and 7 bases from J, with 11 bases in between. CDR3 in DNA: TGTGCCAGAAGCTCCGGGACTCAGAATGAGCAGTTCTTC. This encodes CARSSGTQNEQFF.

With regard to this clone: Other DNA sequences in the sample encode the same CDR3. CDR3 region: CASSLGTTGNTIYF. The CDR3 region has the DNA TGCGCCAGCAGCTTGGGGACAACTGGAAACACCATATATTTT. This sequence joins TRBV5-1 and TRBJ1-3, with D tentatively TRBD1 (5 bases). This CDR3 comprises 14 residues. In germline, CDR1 is SGHRS, CDR2 YFSETQ. The germline V and J ends were trimmed by 0 bases and 2 bases, with 6 bases remaining between them.

Points on this clone: The sample holds other DNA sequences that translate to the same CDR3. The V call is TRBV5-1, the J call TRBJ1-2; 7 nucleotides line up with TRBD1. Germline CDR1 SGHRS, CDR2 YFSETQ. V lost 0 bases and J lost 2; bases outside the gene matches: 1. This CDR3 is 14 amino acids long. The CDR3 protein is CASSLEGANYGYTF. For the CDR3, the DNA is TGCGCCAGCAGCTTGGAGGGGGCAAACTATGGCTACACCTTC.

The chain is built from TRBV18 and TRBJ2-3; 11 bases fit TRBD2. Germline CDR1 and CDR2: KGHSH and LQKENI. The CDR3 has 16 amino acids. V was pared by 6 bases and J by 0 bases, with 5 bases of the junction left unmatched. CDR3 sequence reads: CASSPSGRPSTDTQYF. Written as DNA, the CDR3 is TGTGCCAGCTCCCCTAGCGGGAGGCCCAGCACAGATACGCAGTATTTT.

This chain joins TRBV7-6 and TRBJ1-4; 7 bases align to TRBD1. Germline V gene sequence: CDR1 SGHVS, CDR2 FNYEAQ. The junction had 4 bases not matched to a gene; V was cut back by 5 bases and J by 4 bases. CDR3 length: 14 residues. In DNA, the CDR3 is TGTGCCAGCAGCCCACAGGGGATTAATGAAAAACTGTTTTTT. Its translation is CASSPQGINEKLFF.

The gene calls are TRBV30 and TRBJ2-5; tentatively, D is TRBD2 (6 bases). The CDR3 extends over 15 amino acids. Germline V gives CDR1 GTSNPN, CDR2 SVGIG (reference sequence). V lost 4 bases and J 1 base, leaving 16 bases between the germline ends. The CDR3 spells CAWTRGSGLQETQYF. CDR3 in DNA: TGTGCCTGGACTAGGGGTAGCGGTCTCCAAGAGACCCAGTACTTC.

The chain recombines TRBV25-1 with TRBJ2-3; 11 positions agree with TRBD2. The V segment lost 3 bases and the J segment 5 bases; nucleotides outside the gene matches: 4. CDR3 size: 15 residues. Looked up from germline, CDR1 is MGHDK and CDR2 is SYGVNS. CDR3 protein: CASSELTSGKDTQYF. The DNA of the CDR3 is TGTGCCAGCAGTGAGCTGACTAGCGGGAAAGATACGCAGTATTTT.

This clone was recorded a few times. The genes are TRBV4-1 and TRBJ1-5, with D possibly being TRBD1 (5 bases). CDR3 length equals 16 residues. Germline V lookup: CDR1 MGHRA, CDR2 YSYEKL. Trimming removed 1 base at V and 7 bases at J, with 17 bases between. The chain's CDR3 is CASSQVQQGSRQPQHF. The CDR3 nucleotides are TGCGCCAGCAGCCAAGTCCAGCAGGGATCGAGGCAGCCCCAGCATTTT.

This chain joins TRBV7-9 and TRBJ2-7; a possible D gene is TRBD1 (6 bases). This CDR3 spans 16 amino acids. Germline assignment: CDR1 SEHNR and CDR2 FQNEAQ (reference sequence). With 3 bases removed from V and 2 bases from J, the gap between germline ends came to 17 bases. CDR3 protein: CASSLVDRTGAYEQYF. The CDR3 coding sequence is TGTGCCAGCAGCTTGGTGGACAGAACAGGAGCCTACGAGCAGTACTTC. The full variable domain, rest sourced from reference TRBV7-9 and TRBJ2-7, is DTGVSQNPRHKITKRGQNVTFRCDPISEHNRLYWYRQTLGQGPEFLTYFQNEAQLEKSRLLSDRFSAERPKGSFSTLEIQRTEQGDSAMYLCASSLVDRTGAYEQYFGPGTRLTVT.

The chain couples TRBV4-1 to TRBJ1-6, with D tentatively TRBD1 (6 bases). This CDR3 spans 17 amino acids. CDR1 and CDR2 (germline): MGHRA, YSYEKL. Deletions cut 2 bases from V and 11 bases from J, with 22 bases between. The CDR3 spells CASSQRGRWGPQTPLHF. The CDR3 bases are TGCGCCAGCAGCCAAAGGGGGAGGTGGGGGCCTCAAACACCCCTCCACTTT.

This clone was picked up one time. The chain couples TRBV28 to TRBJ2-2, with D tentatively TRBD1 (5 bases). This CDR3 has 12 amino acids. V was clipped by 7 bases and J by 4 bases, with 7 bases between them. Looked up from germline, CDR1 is MDHEN and CDR2 is SYDVKM. The CDR3 loop is CASKGSTGELFF. Here the CDR3 DNA reads TGTGCCAGCAAGGGGTCCACCGGGGAGCTGTTTTTT.

On this clone itself: The sample has other DNA sequences that encode this CDR3 too. This sequence joins TRBV10-3 and TRBJ1-1; TRBD1 matches 8 bases. The CDR3 loop spans 14 amino acids. The V and J ends lost 3 bases and 5 bases, in that order; junction bases with no gene match: 5. The germline gives CDR1 ENHRY, CDR2 SYGVKD. The CDR3 bases are TGTGCCATCAGTGAAGGACAGGGATGGACTGAAGCTTTCTTT. Protein: CAISEGQGWTEAFF.

The chain has TRBV6-1 and TRBJ2-1, with D hard to call. The CDR3 is 16 residues long. Germline V gives CDR1 MNHNS, CDR2 SASEGT. Trimming shortened V by 4 bases and J by 5 bases, and 18 bases separated the two germline ends. The CDR3 loop reads CASSAIGPSVDNEQFF. CDR3 nucleotide sequence: TGTGCCAGCAGTGCCATAGGGCCTTCGGTCGACAATGAGCAGTTCTTC.

A remark on this clone: The same CDR3 is also encoded by other DNA sequences in this sample. This chain uses TRBV18 with TRBJ2-3; D unresolved. CDR1 KGHSH and CDR2 LQKENI come from the germline V gene. V shed 2 bases and J shed 4 bases, with 4 bases lying between them. The CDR3 loop spans 12 amino acids. This chain's CDR3 is CASSPKADTQYF. The CDR3 DNA reads TGTGCCAGCTCACCAAAGGCAGATACGCAGTATTTT.

CDR3 in amino acids: CASSFTGGAHNEQFF. For the CDR3, the DNA is TGTGCCAGCAGCTTTACAGGGGGCGCCCACAATGAGCAGTTCTTC. This chain links TRBV11-2 with TRBJ2-1, with TRBD1 matching over 9 bases. V dropped 3 bases and J dropped 5; count of bases not matched to a gene: 5. Germline CDR1 SGHAT, CDR2 FQNNGV. The CDR3 extends over 15 amino acids.

The rearrangement uses TRBV30 and TRBJ1-5; TRBD1 matches 9 bases. V trimming: 0 bases; J trimming: 6 bases; junction bases outside the gene matches: 9. There are 16 residues in the CDR3. In germline, CDR1 is GTSNPN, CDR2 SVGIG (reference sequence). CDR3 protein: CAWSVKIGTGSQPQHF. For the CDR3, the DNA is TGTGCCTGGAGTGTTAAGATCGGGACAGGGAGTCAGCCCCAGCATTTT. The entire variable domain, with the rest obtained from reference TRBV30 and TRBJ1-5, is as follows: SQTIHQWPATLVQPVGSPLSLECTVEGTSNPNLYWYRQAAGRGLQLLFYSVGIGQISSEVPQNLSASRPQDRQFILSSKKLLLSDSGFYLCAWSVKIGTGSQPQHFGDGTRLSIL.

The chain joins TRBV5-3 to TRBJ2-7; D unresolved. TRBV5-3 is flagged as an ORF with uncertain function. The CDR3 contains 15 residues. V was cut by 4 bases and J by 7 bases, with 21 bases left in between. The CDR3 reads CARSPDVPPPREQYF. As DNA, the CDR3 is TGTGCCAGAAGCCCCGATGTCCCACCCCCCAGGGAGCAGTACTTC.

Of note for this clone: This specimen includes other DNA sequences encoding the same CDR3. The chain joins TRBV29-1 to TRBJ2-2; no clear D gene. CDR1 and CDR2 (germline): SQVTM, ANQGSEA. This CDR3 spans 13 amino acids. V was shortened by 5 bases and J by 0 bases, with 7 bases between the two germline ends. CDR3 residues: CSVRRTNTGELFF. DNA for the CDR3: TGCAGCGTTCGTAGGACGAACACCGGGGAGCTGTTTTTT.

Regarding this clone: At the DNA level, this CDR3 is encoded by other sequences in the same sample as well. The J gene is TRBJ2-1, the V gene TRBV5-1, with 9 nucleotides matching TRBD2. V was pared by 0 bases and J by 2 bases, with 3 bases of the junction left unmatched. From germline, CDR1 is SGHRS and CDR2 YFSETQ. This CDR3 region has 16 residues. The CDR3 loop reads CASSLVAGAAYNEQFF. The CDR3 nucleotides read TGCGCCAGCAGCTTGGTAGCGGGAGCGGCCTACAATGAGCAGTTCTTC.